This T cell receptor beta chain was observed in a study of cytomegalovirus exposure and HLA in healthy donors. The repertoire was sequenced with immunoSEQ multiplex PCR; TCRdb's copy has only in-frame clones and lacks some. This table has 150,000 to 200,000 clones, around 85% appearing once. This clonotype originated in a young man in good health and CMV-seropositive. Sequencing was done on a sample of PBMCs.

The CDR3 here is CASSKVGLAGFPYEQYF. CDR3 sequence (DNA): TGTGCCAGCAGCAAAGTTGGGCTAGCGGGGTTTCCCTACGAGCAGTACTTC. J is TRBJ2-7 and V is TRBV21-1; the table's D gene call, TRBD2, was not cross checked with the DNA. TRBV21-1 is designated a pseudogene. CDR3 length: 17 amino acids.